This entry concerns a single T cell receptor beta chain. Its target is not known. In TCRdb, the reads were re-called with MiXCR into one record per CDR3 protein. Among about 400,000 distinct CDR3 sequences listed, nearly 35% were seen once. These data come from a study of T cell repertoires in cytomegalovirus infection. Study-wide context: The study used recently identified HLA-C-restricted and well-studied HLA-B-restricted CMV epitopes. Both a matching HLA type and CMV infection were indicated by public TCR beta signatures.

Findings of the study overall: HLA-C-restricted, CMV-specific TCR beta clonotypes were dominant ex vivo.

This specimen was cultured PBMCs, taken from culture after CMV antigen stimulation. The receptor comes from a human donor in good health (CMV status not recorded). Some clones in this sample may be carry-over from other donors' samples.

In DNA, the CDR3 is TGTGCCATCAAGGCGGCAAGCCAAGAGACCCAGTACTTC. Protein sequence: CAIKAASQETQYF. The chain recombines TRBV10-3 with TRBJ2-5; D unresolved. There are 13 residues in the CDR3. Deletions cut 7 bases from V and 1 base from J, with 10 bases between. CDR1 ENHRY and CDR2 SYGVKD come from the germline V gene.